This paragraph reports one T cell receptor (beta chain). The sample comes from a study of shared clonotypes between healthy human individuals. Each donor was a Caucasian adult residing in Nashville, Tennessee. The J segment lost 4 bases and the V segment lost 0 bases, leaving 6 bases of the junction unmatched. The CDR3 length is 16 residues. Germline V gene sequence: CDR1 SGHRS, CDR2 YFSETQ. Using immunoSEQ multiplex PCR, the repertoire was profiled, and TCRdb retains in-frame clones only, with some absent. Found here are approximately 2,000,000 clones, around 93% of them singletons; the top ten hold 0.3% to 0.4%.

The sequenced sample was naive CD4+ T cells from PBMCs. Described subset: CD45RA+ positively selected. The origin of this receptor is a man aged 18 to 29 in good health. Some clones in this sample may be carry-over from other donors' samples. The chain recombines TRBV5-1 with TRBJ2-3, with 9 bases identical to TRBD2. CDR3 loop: CASSLAPSGTPDTQYF. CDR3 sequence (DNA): TGCGCCAGCAGCTTGGCCCCTAGCGGGACCCCAGATACGCAGTATTTT.